This T cell receptor beta chain was found in a study of T cells in Graves' hyperthyroidism and ophthalmopathy (dated by TCRdb to the late 2010s). A note on the overall study: Peripheral blood was collected at initial diagnosis, before any treatment. TCR Vbeta CDR3 sequencing of 130 to 150 peripheral blood samples (over 40 ophthalmopathy, roughly 72 hyperthyroidism and around 17 progressor patients) is reported in the paper. A discovery cohort of approximately 97 patients, fewer than 50 with Graves' ophthalmopathy and under 60 with stable Graves' hyperthyroidism, was used to find distinguishing TCR V-J signatures. After blood sampling, hyperthyroidism patients were treated with methimazole at a starting dose of 30 mg daily, and ophthalmopathy patients were treated with high-dose intravenous methylprednisolone. In several Graves' hyperthyroidism patients, the study also compared T-cell repertoires from thyroid tissue with T-cell repertoires from blood. Prospective prediction of ophthalmopathy was tested in an independent validation cohort consisting of about 19 hyperthyroidism patients and some 16 patients who later progressed to ophthalmopathy. The 85 to 100 discovery patients were divided at random into training and test sets in a 7:3 ratio.

The TCR beta CDR3 regions were amplified from RNA transcripts. The first round of RT-PCR for the TCR CDR3 was performed with the HTBI primer set and the Qiagen OneStep RT-PCR kit. A second multiplex PCR round built the libraries, followed by size selection and purification. The libraries were sequenced on an Illumina HiSeq2000 using paired-end 100 bp reads. The study's processing was this. Raw data were processed with SOAPnuke, discarding reads with adapters, uncalled bases, mean Phred below 15, or no exact constant-primer or identifier match. COPE v1.2.5 was used to merge high-quality paired reads, and clonotypes were defined as unique nucleotide sequences. Clonotypes were aligned to IMGT TRBV, TRBD and TRBJ reference segments using MiTCR v1.1. Analysis was restricted to V-J combinations with a frequency above 0.0001, which covered about 99% of repertoires. A TCS score was defined as the ratio between F50 (clonal expansion) and ExV (chaos), using BLOSUM62-based TCRdist between CDR3 peptides within each V-J. Welch's t-statistics and random forest reduced around 550 V-J features to roughly 13, which were used in a naive Bayes classifier (R e1071). TCRdb handled the public reads itself, with Q25 trimming in fastp and clone calling in MiXCR, and kept productive beta chains. Rows matching on CDR3 protein sequence are summarized as one entry with the most common DNA and genes. TCRdb's processing, not the study's, gives the V and J calls here. The sample data list approximately 640,000 distinct CDR3 sequences, and around 15% of these were observed just once. Of the sample, roughly 15% is held by the ten largest clones.

Study-wide findings and limitations: Sample size was not statistically predetermined, and investigators were not blinded to group allocation. Most expanded thyroid clonotypes (frequency above 0.001) were also found in blood, which suggests that blood repertoires may mirror thyroid immune responses. In cross-validation, a model built on a 13 V-J signature told ophthalmopathy apart from stable hyperthyroidism with 85% to 90% sensitivity and 81% to 82% specificity, and in testing the same model reached 80%/75%. During validation, the model predicted progression to ophthalmopathy a median of approximately 6 months ahead of onset, with 70.59% sensitivity and almost 75% specificity.

Stable Graves' hyperthyroidism was defined as the absence of progression to ophthalmopathy over 18 months of follow-up. Hyperthyroidism patients were aged 18 to 65 years and newly diagnosed, with disease duration of less than 2 months. Any patient with an uncontrolled infection, another autoimmune disease, pregnancy or lactation was excluded. Diagnoses relied on clinical symptoms, serum thyroxine and TRAb, thyroid ultrasound and orbital computed tomography. PBMCs were separated from roughly 10 ml of fresh peripheral blood using Ficoll-Paque density gradient centrifugation. Total RNA was extracted using Trizol reagent, and RNA quality was assessed on an Agilent 2100 Bioanalyzer. Concerning this clonotype itself: Its cognate antigen has yet to be identified. Qualities for individual bases were not recorded, and no much larger clone is one base off.

This receptor was obtained from a man aged 50 to 59 with Graves' hyperthyroidism. The sample consisted of blood.

The CDR3: CASRVGLYQETQYF. The DNA sequence is as follows: TGTGCCAGCAGGGTTGGATTGTACCAAGAGACCCAGTACTTC. The sequence joins TRBV2 to TRBJ2-5; no D gene can be assigned with confidence. V is pared back by 6 bases and J by 0 bases, with 11 bases lying between the germline termini. The CDR3 starts with the cysteine, ends with the phenylalanine, and has 14 residues. Of all the DNA, just the CDR3 is kept, 42 bases in frame from base 1. CDR1 SNHLY and CDR2 FYNNEI are derived from the germline V gene.